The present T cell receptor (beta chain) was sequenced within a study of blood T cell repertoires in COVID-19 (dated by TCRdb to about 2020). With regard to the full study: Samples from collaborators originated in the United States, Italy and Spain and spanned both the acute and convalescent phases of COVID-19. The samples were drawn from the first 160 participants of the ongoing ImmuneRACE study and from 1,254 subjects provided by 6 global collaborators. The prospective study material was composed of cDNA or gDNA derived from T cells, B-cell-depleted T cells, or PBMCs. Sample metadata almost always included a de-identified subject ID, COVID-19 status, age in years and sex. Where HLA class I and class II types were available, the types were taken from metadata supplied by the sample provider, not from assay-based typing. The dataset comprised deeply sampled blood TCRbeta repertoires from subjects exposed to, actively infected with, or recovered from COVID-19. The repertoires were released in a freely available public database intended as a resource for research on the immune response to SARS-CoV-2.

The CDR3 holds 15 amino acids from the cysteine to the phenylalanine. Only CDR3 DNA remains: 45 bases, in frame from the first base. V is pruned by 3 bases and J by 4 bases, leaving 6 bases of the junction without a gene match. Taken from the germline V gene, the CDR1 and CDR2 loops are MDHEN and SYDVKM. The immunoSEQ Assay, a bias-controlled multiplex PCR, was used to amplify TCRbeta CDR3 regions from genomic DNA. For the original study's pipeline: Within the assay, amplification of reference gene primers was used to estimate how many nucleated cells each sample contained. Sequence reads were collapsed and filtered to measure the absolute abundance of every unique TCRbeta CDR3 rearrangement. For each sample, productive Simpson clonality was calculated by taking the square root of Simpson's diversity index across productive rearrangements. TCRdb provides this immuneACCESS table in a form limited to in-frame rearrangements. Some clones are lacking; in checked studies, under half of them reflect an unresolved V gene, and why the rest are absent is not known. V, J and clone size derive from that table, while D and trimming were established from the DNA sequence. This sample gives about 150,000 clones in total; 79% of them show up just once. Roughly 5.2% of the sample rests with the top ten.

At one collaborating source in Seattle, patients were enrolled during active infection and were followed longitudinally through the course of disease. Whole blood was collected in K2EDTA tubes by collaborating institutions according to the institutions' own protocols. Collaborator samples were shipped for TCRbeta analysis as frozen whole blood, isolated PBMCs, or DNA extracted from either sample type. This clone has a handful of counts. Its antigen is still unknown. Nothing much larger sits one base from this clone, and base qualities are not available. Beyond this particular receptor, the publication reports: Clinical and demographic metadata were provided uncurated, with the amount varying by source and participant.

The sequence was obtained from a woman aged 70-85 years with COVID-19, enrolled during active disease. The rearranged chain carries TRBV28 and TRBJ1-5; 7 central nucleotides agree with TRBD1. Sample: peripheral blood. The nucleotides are TGTGCCAGCAGTTTCGGGACAGTACTTAATCAGCCCCAGCATTTT. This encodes CASSFGTVLNQPQHF.